What follows are 25 T cell receptor beta chains derived from one specimen sequenced in a study of PD-1 blockade in classical Hodgkin lymphoma. Assay: immunoSEQ multiplex PCR; the TCRdb copy retains only in-frame clones and omits some. The sample lists tens of thousands of clones, 85% to 90% occurring once. No patient escaped relapse after autologous stem cell transplantation, and brentuximab vedotin exposure varied. The sequencing used peripheral blood mononuclear cells (PBMCs), collected before the second cycle of nivolumab. All receptors come from a human donor with classical Hodgkin lymphoma.

This chain joins TRBV7-9 and TRBJ1-3, with D perhaps matching TRBD1 (5 bases). The CDR3 runs to 15 residues. Looked up from germline, CDR1 is SEHNR and CDR2 is FQNEAQ (reference sequence). V was clipped by 3 bases and J by 2 bases, with 11 bases between them. The CDR3 is CASSLDTQPGNTIYF. CDR3 nucleotide sequence: TGTGCCAGCAGCTTGGACACCCAGCCTGGAAACACCATATATTTT.

The CDR3 nucleotides read TGTGCCAGCAGCAGGAACACCGGGGAGCTGTTTTTT. As protein: CASSRNTGELFF. This chain links TRBV27 with TRBJ2-2; D gene uncertain. CDR3 length: 12 residues. V was cut by 6 bases and J by 1 base, with 3 bases left in between. In germline, CDR1 is MNHEY, CDR2 SMNVEV (reference sequence).

The V call is TRBV5-1, the J call TRBJ1-2; no clear D. Per germline, CDR1 SGHRS and CDR2 YFSETQ. V was cut by 4 bases and J by 10 bases, with 17 bases left in between. There are 13 residues in the CDR3. The CDR3 region is CASSIGWERDYTF. The CDR3 DNA follows: TGCGCCAGCAGCATTGGCTGGGAGAGGGACTACACCTTC.

This clone was recorded once. The DNA of the CDR3 is TGTGCCAGTAGTATGGAAGGCCGAACTAATGAAAAACTGTTTTTT. Translating gives CASSMEGRTNEKLFF. The chain joins TRBV19 to TRBJ1-4; D ambiguous. Germline CDR1 and CDR2: LNHDA and SQIVND (reference sequence). This CDR3 contains 15 residues. Deletions cut 3 bases from V and 1 base from J, with 9 bases between.

This chain uses TRBV6-5 with TRBJ1-5; D not resolved. CDR3 length: 13 residues. Deletions cut 5 bases from V and 4 bases from J, with 9 bases between. Germline V CDR1 and CDR2: MNHEY, SVGAGI. The chain's CDR3 is CASSPSRNQPQHF. CDR3 coding DNA: TGTGCCAGCAGTCCCTCTAGGAATCAGCCCCAGCATTTT.

The chain combines TRBV18 with TRBJ2-5, with D maybe TRBD1 (6 bases). With the DNA end fitting TRBJ2-7 better, the J assignment may be wrong. The CDR3 consists of 14 residues. In germline, CDR1 is KGHSH, CDR2 LQKENI. The DNA of the CDR3 is TGTGCCAGCTCAAGGGGGACCTCCCCGGACGAGCAGTACTTC. This translates into CASSRGTSPDEQYF.

This clone was found once. V and J are TRBV2 and TRBJ2-4; D possibly corresponds to TRBD2 (5 bases). The CDR3 runs 14 residues. V lost 1 base and J 1 base, leaving 5 bases between the germline ends. CDR1 is SNHLY, CDR2 FYNNEI, per germline. The CDR3 nucleotides read TGTGCCAGCAGTGAAGGAGGGGCCAAAAACATTCAGTACTTC. Translation: CASSEGGAKNIQYF.

This chain joins TRBV6-5 and TRBJ2-5, with D possibly matching TRBD1 (5 bases). This CDR3 has 14 amino acids. Per the germline V gene, CDR1 is MNHEY and CDR2 is SVGAGI. V dropped 6 bases and J dropped 1 base, with 12 bases sitting between them. The CDR3 DNA follows: TGTGCCAGCAGGGAGACAGATCTCCAAGAGACCCAGTACTTC. Its translation is CASRETDLQETQYF.

V and J are TRBV5-1 and TRBJ1-6; 7 positions match TRBD1. J lost 8 bases, V lost 7 bases, and 15 bases had no gene match. The CDR3 covers 16 residues. Looked up from germline, CDR1 is SGHRS and CDR2 is YFSETQ. DNA of the CDR3: TGCGCCAGCCGACAAGAGACTGGACAGGCGTATTCACCCCTCCACTTT. Encoded protein: CASRQETGQAYSPLHF.

The sample holds one count of this clone. The genes are TRBV7-6 and TRBJ2-3; D remains unclear. CDR1 and CDR2 (germline): SGHVS, FNYEAQ. The CDR3 sequence is 13 residues long. V dropped 6 bases and J dropped 2 bases, with 9 bases sitting between them. CDR3 sequence reads: CASSPHDTDTQYF. In nucleotides, the CDR3 is TGTGCCAGCAGTCCCCATGACACAGATACGCAGTATTTT.

V and J are TRBV5-1 and TRBJ1-5; D might be TRBD1 (6 bases). The CDR3 sequence is 14 residues long. The V end lost 0 bases, the J end lost 9 bases, and 13 bases lay between the germline ends. Germline-derived CDR1 and CDR2 are SGHRS and YFSETQ. CDR3 sequence: CASSLGGPGGPQHF. As DNA, the CDR3 is TGCGCCAGCAGCTTGGGGGGGCCGGGAGGGCCCCAGCATTTT. Full variable domain (remainder filled in from reference TRBV5-1 and TRBJ1-5): KAGVTQTPRYLIKTRGQQVTLSCSPISGHRSVSWYQQTPGQGLQFLFEYFSETQRNKGNFPGRFSGRQFSNSRSEMNVSTLELGDSALYLCASSLGGPGGPQHFGDGTRLSIL.

The rearrangement joins TRBV6-1 to TRBJ1-2, with a possible D match to TRBD1 (5 bases). From germline, CDR1 is MNHNS and CDR2 SASEGT. The CDR3 totals 14 residues. V lost 4 bases to trimming and J lost 4 bases, with 13 bases between them. For the CDR3, the DNA is TGTGCCAGCAGTGCCACAGGAGGATTCTATGGCTACACCTTC. It codes for CASSATGGFYGYTF.

The gene calls are TRBV5-1 and TRBJ2-7, with 7 bases fitting TRBD1. This CDR3 has 13 residues. Germline V gives CDR1 SGHRS, CDR2 YFSETQ. The ends lost 4 bases at V and 4 bases at J; junction bases unmatched: 5. The DNA of the CDR3 is TGCGCCAGCAGCAAAACAGGGGTTTACGAGCAGTACTTC. Its translation: CASSKTGVYEQYF.

The genes are TRBV19 and TRBJ1-2; 8 bases map to TRBD1. The V and J ends lost 6 bases and 4 bases, in that order; junction bases with no gene match: 7. The CDR3 is 14 amino acids. Germline values: CDR1 LNHDA, CDR2 SQIVND (reference sequence). The CDR3 DNA follows: TGTGCCAGTAGGGGACAGGAGAGCTTCTATGGCTACACCTTC. It yields the protein CASRGQESFYGYTF. Full variable domain (remainder filled in from reference TRBV19 and TRBJ1-2): DGGITQSPKYLFRKEGQNVTLSCEQNLNHDAMYWYRQDPGQGLRLIYYSQIVNDFQKGDIAEGYSVSREKKESFPLTVTSAQKNPTAFYLCASRGQESFYGYTFGSGTRLTVV.

The chain recombines TRBV5-1 with TRBJ1-1; maybe TRBD1 (6 bases). The CDR3 loop spans 15 amino acids. Germline V gene data show CDR1 as SGHRS and CDR2 as YFSETQ. Deletions cut 2 bases from V and 1 base from J, with 12 bases between. The CDR3 sequence: CASSLQGQRNTEAFF. DNA for the CDR3: TGCGCCAGCAGCTTACAGGGACAACGGAACACTGAAGCTTTCTTT.

The chain combines TRBV6-4 with TRBJ1-4; TRBD1 aligns across 9 bases. The CDR3 has 16 residues. V was pared by 8 bases and J by 7 bases, with 14 bases of the junction left unmatched. Germline V CDR1 and CDR2: MRHNA, SNTAGT. DNA for the CDR3: TGTGCCAGCTATTACCCACCGGGACAGGGATTTGAAAAACTGTTTTTT. It encodes CASYYPPGQGFEKLFF.

The chain uses TRBV11-3 and TRBJ2-1, with 8 bases lining up with TRBD1. Germline V gives CDR1 SGHNT, CDR2 YENEEA. After removal of 5 bases from V and 5 bases from J, the junction contained 8 bases not matched to a gene. This CDR3 contains 15 residues. In nucleotides, the CDR3 is TGTGCCAGCAGCCCCTCGACAGGGGTCAACAATGAGCAGTTCTTC. This codes for CASSPSTGVNNEQFF.

This clone was observed once. V is TRBV5-1 and J is TRBJ2-2, with 8 bases identical to TRBD1. Unmatched junction bases numbered 7, after V lost 0 bases and J lost 6 bases. Germline lookup yields CDR1 SGHRS and CDR2 YFSETQ. This CDR3 has 16 residues. The CDR3 DNA follows: TGCGCCAGCAGCTTGGCAGGACAGGGCCGTGCCGGGGAGCTGTTTTTT. Translated: CASSLAGQGRAGELFF.

This sequence joins TRBV5-1 and TRBJ2-2; maybe TRBD1 (5 bases). The V and J ends lost 0 bases and 5 bases respectively, with 11 bases between them. The CDR3 covers 15 residues. Germline-derived CDR1 and CDR2 are SGHRS and YFSETQ. In nucleotides, the CDR3 is TGCGCCAGCAGCTTGGGCAGGGTAGATACCGGGGAGCTGTTTTTT. Amino acids: CASSLGRVDTGELFF.

V is TRBV12-5 and J is TRBJ1-4, with 9 bases fitting TRBD1. Germline V lookup: CDR1 LGHNT, CDR2 FRNRAP. This CDR3 has 14 residues. V was clipped by 6 bases and J by 8 bases; unmatched bases: 7. DNA of the CDR3: TGTGCTAGTGGCTCCGGGACAGGGAGCGAAAAACTGTTTTTT. Its protein product is CASGSGTGSEKLFF. The full variable domain, completed using reference TRBV12-5 and TRBJ1-4, is DARVTQTPRHKVTEMGQEVTMRCQPILGHNTVFWYRQTMMQGLELLAYFRNRAPLDDSGMPKDRFSAEMPDATLATLKIQPSEPRDSAVYFCASGSGTGSEKLFFGSGTQLSVL.

The gene calls are TRBV5-1 and TRBJ2-1, with D maybe TRBD2 (6 bases). The CDR3 extends over 15 amino acids. Germline V CDR1 and CDR2: SGHRS, YFSETQ. V was cut by 3 bases and J by 2 bases, with 12 bases left in between. DNA for the CDR3: TGCGCCAGCAGCTCCACGGGGGATCCCTACAATGAGCAGTTCTTC. This translates into CASSSTGDPYNEQFF.

This clone was seen a single time. The rearrangement links TRBV7-9 to TRBJ1-4; D is unclear. The CDR3 runs 14 residues. The germline V and J ends were trimmed by 5 bases and 8 bases, with 15 bases remaining between them. In germline, CDR1 is SEHNR, CDR2 FQNEAQ (reference sequence). CDR3 protein: CASSPAGLGEKLFF. CDR3 in DNA: TGTGCCAGCAGCCCCGCGGGCCTAGGCGAAAAACTGTTTTTT.

This clone showed up just once. The gene calls are TRBV6-5 and TRBJ2-5, with D possibly called TRBD1 or TRBD2 (5 bases each). TRBJ2-7 matches the DNA end more closely, so the J call is doubtful. This CDR3 comprises 16 residues. Germline V gene lookup returns CDR1 MNHEY and CDR2 SVGAGI. CDR3 nucleotides: TGTGCCAGCAGTTACTCCTCCGGGACGGGCGGCTACGAGCAGTACTTC. It encodes CASSYSSGTGGYEQYF.

The chain links TRBV25-1 to TRBJ1-2; D is perhaps TRBD1 (5 bases). This CDR3 comprises 18 residues. The V gene's germline CDR1 is MGHDK and CDR2 SYGVNS. With 2 bases removed from V and 0 bases from J, the gap between germline ends came to 19 bases. The CDR3 is CASSELSWTSVPNYGYTF. The DNA for the CDR3 is TGTGCCAGCAGTGAACTCTCTTGGACAAGCGTGCCTAACTATGGCTACACCTTC.

This clone turned up a few times. The chain uses TRBV7-2 and TRBJ2-6; weak D call: TRBD1 (6 bases). The CDR3 is made up of 16 amino acids. Germline CDR1 reads SGHTA; CDR2 reads FQGNSA. V gave up 0 bases and J gave up 2 bases, with 8 bases separating them. The CDR3 here is CASSLATGAGANVLTF. The CDR3 DNA reads TGTGCCAGCAGCTTAGCGACAGGCGCTGGGGCCAACGTCCTGACTTTC.